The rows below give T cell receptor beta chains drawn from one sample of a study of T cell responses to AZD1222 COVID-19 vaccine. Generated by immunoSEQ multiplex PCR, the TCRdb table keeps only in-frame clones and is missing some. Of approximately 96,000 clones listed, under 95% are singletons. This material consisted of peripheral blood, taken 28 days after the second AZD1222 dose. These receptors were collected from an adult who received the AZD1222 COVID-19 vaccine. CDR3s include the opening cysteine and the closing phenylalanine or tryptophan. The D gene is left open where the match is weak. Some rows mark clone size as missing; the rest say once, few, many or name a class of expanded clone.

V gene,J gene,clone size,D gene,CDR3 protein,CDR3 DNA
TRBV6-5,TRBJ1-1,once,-,CASSITENTEAFF,TGTGCCAGCAGTATAACAGAGAACACTGAAGCTTTCTTT
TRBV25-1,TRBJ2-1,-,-,CASSRPRGFDNEQFF,TGTGCCAGCAGTCGCCCAAGGGGGTTTGACAATGAGCAGTTCTTC
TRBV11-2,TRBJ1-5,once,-,CASSLALSGNQPQHF,TGTGCCAGCAGCTTAGCCCTCTCCGGGAATCAGCCCCAGCATTTT
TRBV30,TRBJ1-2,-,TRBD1,CAWSRTGNNYGYTF,TGTGCCTGGAGTCGGACAGGGAATAACTATGGCTACACCTTC
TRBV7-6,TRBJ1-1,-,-,CASSFGGENTEAFF,TGTGCCAGCAGCTTTGGGGGAGAAAACACTGAAGCTTTCTTT
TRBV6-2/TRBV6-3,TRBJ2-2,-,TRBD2,CASSTAGGHTGELFF,TGTGCCAGCAGTACAGCGGGAGGTCACACCGGGGAGCTGTTTTTT
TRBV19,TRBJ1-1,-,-,CASTWYTEAFF,TGTGCCAGTACTTGGTACACTGAAGCTTTCTTT
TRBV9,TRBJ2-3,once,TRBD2,CASSPPGGLAGHTDTQYF,TGTGCCAGCAGCCCCCCAGGGGGACTAGCGGGGCACACAGATACGCAGTATTTT
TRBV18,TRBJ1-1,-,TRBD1,CASATTDRDTEAFF,TGTGCCAGCGCAACTACTGACAGGGACACTGAAGCTTTCTTT
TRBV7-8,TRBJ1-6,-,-,CASSLYDRDSPLHF,TGTGCCAGCAGCTTATATGACAGAGACTCACCCCTCCACTTT
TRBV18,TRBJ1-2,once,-,CASSRASDYYGYTF,TGTGCCAGCTCACGAGCATCCGACTACTATGGCTACACCTTC
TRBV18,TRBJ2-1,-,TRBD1,CASSPRDRGYNEQFF,TGTGCCAGCTCACCAAGGGACAGGGGTTACAATGAGCAGTTCTTC
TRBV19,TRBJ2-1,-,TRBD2,CASTVPGLVGQFF,TGTGCCAGTACCGTCCCGGGACTAGTCGGGCAGTTCTTC
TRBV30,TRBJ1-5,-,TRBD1,CAWSRTGNFQPQHF,TGTGCCTGGAGTCGGACAGGGAATTTCCAGCCCCAGCATTTT
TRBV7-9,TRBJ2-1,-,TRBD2,CASSLGASGKDNEQFF,TGTGCCAGCAGCTTAGGGGCTAGCGGGAAAGACAATGAGCAGTTCTTC
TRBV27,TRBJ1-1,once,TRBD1,CASSFYRGRTEAFF,TGTGCCAGCAGTTTTTACAGGGGAAGGACTGAAGCTTTCTTT
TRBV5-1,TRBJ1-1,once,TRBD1,CASSFQGGRTEAFF,TGCGCCAGCAGCTTTCAGGGGGGTCGGACTGAAGCTTTCTTT
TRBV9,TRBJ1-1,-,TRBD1,CASSDRGKGEAFF,TGTGCCAGCAGCGACAGGGGTAAGGGGGAAGCTTTCTTT
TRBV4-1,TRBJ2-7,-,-,CASSQGSEQYF,TGCGCCAGCAGCCAAGGGAGCGAGCAGTACTTC
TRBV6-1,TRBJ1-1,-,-,CASSERGTLSEAFF,TGTGCCAGCAGTGAACGCGGTACTTTGTCTGAAGCTTTCTTT
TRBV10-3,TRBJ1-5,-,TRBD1,CAISDDRGKNQPQHF,TGTGCCATCAGTGATGACAGGGGTAAAAATCAGCCCCAGCATTTT
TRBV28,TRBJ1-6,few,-,CASSLTNSPLHF,TGTGCCAGCAGTTTAACTAATTCACCCCTCCACTTT
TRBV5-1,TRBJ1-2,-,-,CASSAQGGQRLLGYTF,TGCGCCAGCAGCGCGCAGGGCGGCCAACGATTGCTCGGCTACACCTTC
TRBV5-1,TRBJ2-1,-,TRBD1,CASSSGQGSEQFF,TGCGCCAGCAGCTCCGGACAGGGTAGTGAGCAGTTCTTC